This T cell receptor (beta chain) emerged from a study of response to subunit inactivated influenza vaccine. Germline loops: CDR1 LNHNV, CDR2 YYDKDF (reference sequence). V shed 3 bases and J shed 1 base, with 12 bases lying between them. The CDR3 has 15 amino acids. Of note for this clonotype: Its antigen is as yet unknown.

Via MiXCR, TCRdb re-called the RT-PCR reads, giving one row per CDR3 protein. The table records more than 550,000 distinct CDR3 sequences, approximately 12% of them present only once. Regarding the study as a whole: Each seasonal flu vaccination may recruit only limited new T cells, authors suggested.

The V and J genes are TRBV15 and TRBJ2-5, with D tentatively TRBD1 or TRBD2 (5 bases each). The sample here was PBMCs from blood, taken on the day of vaccination. This clonotype originated in a man aged 45 to 65 who received an inactivated influenza vaccine. DNA for the CDR3: TGTGCCACCAGCAGTCTAATGGGGGTCCAAGAGACCCAGTACTTC. Translated, it gives CATSSLMGVQETQYF.